Listed here are 10 T cell receptor beta chains from one sample, sequenced in a study of T cell repertoires in cytomegalovirus infection. MiXCR, applied by TCRdb to the reads, yields one record per CDR3 protein. Of tens of thousands of distinct CDR3 sequences in the sample, 20% to 30% were seen once. Their antigens are not known. The specimen was CD8+ T cells from cultured PBMCs, collected from culture after CMV antigen stimulation. These receptors all come from a human donor in good health (CMV status not recorded). Some clones in this sample may be carry-over from other donors' samples.

V is TRBV7-8 and J is TRBJ2-3; 9 bases are shared with TRBD2. The germline V gene encodes CDR1 SGHVS and CDR2 FQNEAQ. V lost 5 bases to trimming and J lost 4 bases; unmatched junction nucleotides: 7. The CDR3 consists of 15 residues. CDR3 in amino acids: CASSPSGGTSDTQYF. In nucleotides, the CDR3 is TGTGCCAGCAGCCCCAGCGGGGGGACCTCAGATACGCAGTATTTT. The whole variable domain, remainder taken from reference TRBV7-8 and TRBJ2-3, is GAGVSQSPRYKVAKRGQDVALRCDPISGHVSLFWYQQALGQGPEFLTYFQNEAQLDKSGLPSDRFFAERPEGSVSTLKIQRTQQEDSAVYLCASSPSGGTSDTQYFGPGTRLTVL.

CDR3 bases: TGTGCCAGTAGCATTGGGGGTGCTTCGCCCTACGAGCAGTACTTC. It encodes CASSIGGASPYEQYF. This chain links TRBV19 with TRBJ2-7; perhaps D is TRBD1 or TRBD2 (5 bases each). Trimming pared 6 bases from V and 2 bases from J, leaving 17 bases between. CDR1 and CDR2 from the germline V gene are LNHDA and SQIVND (reference sequence). The CDR3 consists of 15 residues.

The table lists this clonotype with many counts. The CDR3 protein is CASSLGYRGQTQYF. For the CDR3, the DNA is TGTGCCAGCAGCTTAGGGTACCGGGGGCAGACCCAGTACTTC. The chain is built from TRBV7-2 and TRBJ2-5, with D possibly being TRBD1 or TRBD2 (6 bases each). Germline assignment: CDR1 SGHTA and CDR2 FQGNSA. V was trimmed by 1 base and J by 6 bases, leaving 12 bases between them. There are 14 residues in the CDR3.

J is TRBJ2-1 and V is TRBV12-3 or TRBV12-4; 10 bases line up with TRBD2. The V and J ends lost 3 bases and 2 bases, in that order; junction bases with no gene match: 7. This CDR3 contains 17 residues. The CDR3 DNA follows: TGTGCCAGCAGTTTGGAGGAGCGGGGGGGTACCTACAATGAGCAGTTCTTC. Translation: CASSLEERGGTYNEQFF.

The gene calls are TRBV11-2 and TRBJ1-1, with TRBD1 as a possible D gene (6 bases). Trimming stripped 5 bases from V and 1 base from J, with 20 bases between. The CDR3 runs to 17 residues. From germline, CDR1 is SGHAT and CDR2 FQNNGV. The CDR3 protein is CASSPEGHPVANTEAFF. CDR3 in DNA: TGTGCCAGCAGCCCCGAGGGACACCCAGTGGCGAACACTGAAGCTTTCTTT. Together with reference TRBV11-2 and TRBJ1-1, the CDR3 gives the full variable domain: EAGVAQSPRYKIIEKRQSVAFWCNPISGHATLYWYQQILGQGPKLLIQFQNNGVVDDSQLPKDRFSAERLKGVDSTLKIQPAKLEDSAVYLCASSPEGHPVANTEAFFGQGTRLTVV.

There are a few counts of this clonotype. The chain uses TRBV5-1 and TRBJ1-4; 9 nucleotides agree with TRBD1. This CDR3 has 16 residues. V was pared by 4 bases and J by 6 bases, with 10 bases of the junction left unmatched. The germline gives CDR1 SGHRS, CDR2 YFSETQ. The CDR3 DNA reads TGCGCCAGCAGCGAAATCGACAGGGGGGCGGATGAAAAACTGTTTTTT. It is translated as CASSEIDRGADEKLFF.

This rearrangement joins TRBV11-2 to TRBJ2-1, with 8 bases matching TRBD1. The CDR3 is 17 amino acids. Germline CDR1 is SGHAT and CDR2 is FQNNGV. V was clipped by 1 base and J by 7 bases; unmatched bases: 12. This CDR3 is CASSLALQGARMNEQFF. The CDR3 DNA is TGTGCCAGCAGCTTAGCCCTTCAGGGGGCGCGGATGAATGAGCAGTTCTTC.

This chain joins TRBV2 and TRBJ1-1; maybe TRBD1 (5 bases). CDR1 is SNHLY, CDR2 FYNNEI, per germline. Trimming cost V 4 bases and J 3 bases, with 12 bases left between them. CDR3 length: 14 residues. The chain's CDR3 is CASSGGQGDTEAFF. In nucleotides, the CDR3 is TGTGCCAGCAGTGGCGGTCAGGGAGACACTGAAGCTTTCTTT.

This clonotype was observed a handful of times. This chain connects TRBV28 to TRBJ1-1; 8 bases line up with TRBD1. Germline loops: CDR1 MDHEN, CDR2 SYDVKM. The length of the CDR3 is 15 residues. With 5 bases clipped from V and 1 base from J, the junction kept 6 bases outside the gene matches. Here the CDR3 reads CASSHGDRRNTEAFF. Here the CDR3 DNA reads TGTGCCAGCAGTCATGGGGACAGGAGGAACACTGAAGCTTTCTTT.

This chain connects TRBV20-1 to TRBJ2-7, with TRBD2 matching 7 bases. The CDR3 runs to 15 residues. Germline V CDR1 and CDR2: DFQATT, SNEGSKA (reference sequence). J was trimmed by 5 bases and V by 3 bases; bases with no gene match: 13. In DNA, the CDR3 is TGCAGTGCTAGCGGGGTGGGCGGGAGATTCAACGAGCAGTACTTC. Translating gives CSASGVGGRFNEQYF.